A single sample is the source of the 30 T cell receptor beta chains below, sequenced in a study of PD-L1 blockade in urothelial cancer. TCRdb's copy holds only in-frame clones and misses some; the assay was immunoSEQ multiplex PCR. Of about 39,000 clones listed, approximately 90% were seen once; the top ten hold over 9%. Sample time point: pretreatment peripheral blood. The sample consisted of PBMCs, taken around atezolizumab (anti-PD-L1) treatment. Receptors originate from a woman aged 60-75 years with urothelial cancer.

The rearrangement joins TRBV6-5 to TRBJ2-1; TRBD1 agrees at 10 bases. Germline V lookup: CDR1 MNHEY, CDR2 SVGAGI. The CDR3 is made up of 15 amino acids. J gave up 7 bases and V 6 bases, and 9 bases lay outside the gene matches. The CDR3 DNA is TGTGCCAGCAGCTCCCCCGGGACAGGGGTGAATGAGCAGTTCTTC. This codes for CASSSPGTGVNEQFF.

This chain links TRBV5-1 with TRBJ2-7, with D possibly matching TRBD1 (6 bases). The CDR3 spans 16 residues. Trimming removed 0 bases at V and 3 bases at J, with 16 bases between. Germline V gene lookup returns CDR1 SGHRS and CDR2 YFSETQ. CDR3 sequence reads: CASSLGGQMGNYEQYF. The CDR3 DNA is TGCGCCAGCAGCTTGGGAGGACAGATGGGAAACTACGAGCAGTACTTC.

This chain links TRBV7-9 with TRBJ1-1; TRBD1 might be the D (5 bases). The germline CDR1 and CDR2 sequences are SEHNR and FQNEAQ (reference sequence). This CDR3 is 14 amino acids long. The V and J ends lost 2 bases and 5 bases respectively, with 12 bases between them. CDR3 protein: CASSLSGGETEAFF. The CDR3 DNA is TGTGCCAGCAGCTTAAGTGGGGGGGAGACTGAAGCTTTCTTT.

The chain uses TRBV12-5 and TRBJ2-1; TRBD2 aligns across 10 bases. The CDR3 runs to 18 residues. The germline V gene has CDR1 LGHNT and CDR2 FRNRAP. With V trimmed by 3 bases and J by 7 bases, 15 bases remained unmatched. CDR3 sequence reads: CASGLRLAGVSQVNEQFF. Written as DNA, the CDR3 is TGTGCTAGTGGTTTAAGGCTAGCGGGAGTGAGTCAAGTGAATGAGCAGTTCTTC.

The J gene is TRBJ2-2, the V gene TRBV27; 8 bases agree with TRBD1. With 6 bases clipped from V and 1 base from J, the junction kept 7 bases outside the gene matches. The CDR3 is 16 residues long. The germline V gene encodes CDR1 MNHEY and CDR2 SMNVEV (reference sequence). The CDR3 sequence is CASRTQGAMNTGELFF. For the CDR3, the DNA is TGTGCCAGCAGAACCCAGGGGGCGATGAACACCGGGGAGCTGTTTTTT.

This clone was observed once. This chain uses TRBV7-8 with TRBJ2-7; no clear D. This CDR3 comprises 16 residues. The germline CDR1 and CDR2 sequences are SGHVS and FQNEAQ. Between the trimmed V and J ends, which lost 0 bases and 0 bases, there was a span of 12 bases. The CDR3 sequence is CASSLARSTLSYEQYF. CDR3 DNA sequence: TGTGCCAGCAGCTTAGCGCGGTCTACTCTCTCCTACGAGCAGTACTTC.

This chain uses TRBV6-5 with TRBJ1-1; D is perhaps TRBD1 (6 bases). The germline V and J ends were trimmed by 0 bases and 1 base, with 12 bases remaining between them. Germline CDR1 is MNHEY and CDR2 is SVGAGI. The CDR3 has 16 amino acids. This CDR3 reads CASSYSNQGWNTEAFF. Written as DNA, the CDR3 is TGTGCCAGCAGTTACTCGAATCAGGGGTGGAACACTGAAGCTTTCTTT.

The chain is built from TRBV4-1 and TRBJ2-3; TRBD1 matches at 9 bases. The junction had 11 bases not matched to a gene; V was cut back by 4 bases and J by 6 bases. The CDR3 sequence is 16 residues long. The germline V gene has CDR1 MGHRA and CDR2 YSYEKL. The CDR3 DNA is TGCGCCAGCAGCCCAAGCAACAGGGGGCGCGGGGATACGCAGTATTTT. As protein: CASSPSNRGRGDTQYF.

V and J are TRBV7-3 and TRBJ2-1; TRBD2 matches 9 bases. Unmatched junction bases numbered 3, after V lost 0 bases and J lost 6 bases. Germline V CDR1 and CDR2: SGHTA, FQGTGA. CDR3 length: 15 residues. CDR3 DNA sequence: TGTGCCAGCAGCTTAACGGGACTAGCTCCCAATGAGCAGTTCTTC. Its protein product is CASSLTGLAPNEQFF.

V usage is TRBV28 and J usage is TRBJ2-3, with 7 bases that match TRBD1. J lost 5 bases, V lost 6 bases, and 5 bases had no gene match. Germline assignment: CDR1 MDHEN and CDR2 SYDVKM. The CDR3 has 13 amino acids. The CDR3: CASRGQSKDTQYF. The DNA for the CDR3 is TGTGCCAGCAGGGGACAGTCCAAAGATACGCAGTATTTT.

The gene calls are TRBV9 and TRBJ2-5; 9 bases line up with TRBD1. V trimming: 3 bases; J trimming: 5 bases; junction bases outside the gene matches: 8. Looked up from germline, CDR1 is SGDLS and CDR2 is YYNGEE. The length of the CDR3 is 15 residues. CDR3 residues: CASSGEGQGHETQYF. In DNA, the CDR3 is TGTGCCAGCAGCGGCGAGGGACAGGGCCATGAGACCCAGTACTTC.

J is TRBJ2-7 and V is TRBV7-2; tentatively, D is TRBD2 (6 bases). This CDR3 contains 13 residues. The germline CDR1 and CDR2 sequences are SGHTA and FQGNSA. V dropped 3 bases and J dropped 7 bases, with 13 bases sitting between them. CDR3 residues: CASSLEGAREQYF. As DNA, the CDR3 is TGTGCCAGCAGCTTGGAGGGCGCACGAGAGCAGTACTTC.

This clone rates as medium-sized. The chain employs TRBV2 and TRBJ2-7; possible D gene TRBD2, 6 bases. Per the germline V gene, CDR1 is SNHLY and CDR2 is FYNNEI. This CDR3 region has 13 residues. Trimming took 8 bases from V and 0 from J, leaving 11 bases between them. The CDR3 loop reads CASGGTFSYEQYF. The CDR3 DNA sequence: TGTGCCAGCGGGGGGACTTTCTCCTACGAGCAGTACTTC.

The V and J genes are TRBV7-2 and TRBJ2-7; no firm D call. V was cut by 3 bases and J by 0 bases, with 6 bases left in between. This CDR3 region has 13 residues. Looked up from germline, CDR1 is SGHTA and CDR2 is FQGNSA. CDR3 sequence (DNA): TGTGCCAGCAGCTTGGCTCGCTCCTACGAGCAGTACTTC. Protein: CASSLARSYEQYF.

V usage is TRBV10-3 and J usage is TRBJ2-3; 8 bases are shared with TRBD1. The CDR3 is made up of 14 amino acids. The V and J ends lost 2 bases and 5 bases, in that order; junction bases with no gene match: 3. CDR1 is ENHRY, CDR2 SYGVKD, per germline. As DNA, the CDR3 is TGTGCCATCAGTGAGCAGGGGGCAGGAGATACGCAGTATTTT. It specifies CAISEQGAGDTQYF.

The gene calls are TRBV7-9 and TRBJ1-5; 8 nucleotides match TRBD1. This CDR3 contains 15 residues. V trimming: 5 bases; J trimming: 3 bases; junction bases outside the gene matches: 6. Germline V gene sequence: CDR1 SEHNR, CDR2 FQNEAQ (reference sequence). Here the CDR3 reads CASSHYRGFNQPQHF. The CDR3, as DNA: TGTGCCAGCAGCCACTACAGGGGGTTCAATCAGCCCCAGCATTTT.

The chain's CDR3 is CASSSGGSWILGYGYTF. In DNA form, the CDR3 reads TGTGCCAGCAGCTCTGGAGGTTCCTGGATCCTAGGTTATGGCTACACCTTC. The chain combines TRBV7-9 with TRBJ1-2; no clear D. The CDR3 is 17 residues long. The germline V gene encodes CDR1 SEHNR and CDR2 FQNEAQ (reference sequence). V was pared by 4 bases and J by 5 bases, with 23 bases between.

The chain combines TRBV4-1 with TRBJ1-3, with a possible D match to TRBD1 (6 bases). The CDR3 sequence is 13 residues long. The germline CDR1 and CDR2 sequences are MGHRA and YSYEKL. V lost 7 bases, J lost 8 bases, and 15 bases lay in between. The chain's CDR3 is CASTSTGLDTIYF. The CDR3, as DNA: TGCGCCAGCACTTCGACAGGTCTCGACACCATATATTTT.

This chain joins TRBV2 and TRBJ2-1; TRBD2 aligns across 7 bases. There are 12 residues in the CDR3. The V gene end was trimmed by 6 bases and the J gene end by 7 bases; junction bases not matched to a gene: 3. The germline V gene encodes CDR1 SNHLY and CDR2 FYNNEI. CDR3 sequence: CASSKAGNEQFF. The CDR3 nucleotides read TGTGCCAGCAGCAAAGCGGGGAATGAGCAGTTCTTC.

The chain is built from TRBV7-2 and TRBJ2-7; tentative D call: TRBD2 (5 bases). Deletions cut 5 bases from V and 7 bases from J, with 12 bases between. The germline V gene has CDR1 SGHTA and CDR2 FQGNSA. The CDR3 totals 12 residues. CDR3 sequence: CASSPPGVEQYF. Written as DNA, the CDR3 is TGTGCCAGCAGCCCCCCCGGGGTAGAGCAGTACTTC. The whole variable domain, remainder taken from reference TRBV7-2 and TRBJ2-7, is GAGVSQSPSNKVTEKGKDVELRCDPISGHTALYWYRQSLGQGLEFLIYFQGNSAPDKSGLPSDRFSAERTGGSVSTLTIQRTQQEDSAVYLCASSPPGVEQYFGPGTRLTVT.

This clone was seen a handful of times. This chain joins TRBV5-1 and TRBJ1-1; tentative D call: TRBD1 (6 bases). The CDR3 has 16 amino acids. The germline V and J ends were trimmed by 1 base and 4 bases, with 17 bases remaining between them. Germline V lookup: CDR1 SGHRS, CDR2 YFSETQ. The CDR3 is CASSLLGVGGGTEAFF. CDR3 nucleotides: TGCGCCAGCAGCTTGTTAGGAGTAGGGGGTGGCACTGAAGCTTTCTTT.

The genes are TRBV6-1 and TRBJ1-3; D unclear. V gave up 1 base and J gave up 4 bases, with 5 bases separating them. The CDR3 is made up of 13 amino acids. In germline, CDR1 is MNHNS, CDR2 SASEGT. The CDR3 DNA reads as TGTGCCAGCAGTGAAGGAGTGGGAAACACCATATATTTT. This translates into CASSEGVGNTIYF.

The gene calls are TRBV4-1 and TRBJ2-5; no definite D call. Germline V lookup: CDR1 MGHRA, CDR2 YSYEKL. There are 13 residues in the CDR3. Deletions cut 1 base from V and 4 bases from J, with 7 bases between. The CDR3 nucleotides read TGCGCCAGCAGCCAAGTACCAGGAGAGACCCAGTACTTC. Translation: CASSQVPGETQYF.

The V gene is TRBV6-1, the J gene TRBJ2-1; a weak D match, TRBD1 (5 bases). V dropped 8 bases and J dropped 10 bases, with 12 bases sitting between them. The CDR3 runs to 11 residues. Looked up from germline, CDR1 is MNHNS and CDR2 is SASEGT. The CDR3 nucleotides are TGTGCCAGCTGGGCAGGGCGAGAGCAGTTCTTC. The encoded protein is CASWAGREQFF.

The chain uses TRBV19 and TRBJ1-1; D gene ambiguous. Germline assignment: CDR1 LNHDA and CDR2 SQIVND (reference sequence). The CDR3 covers 16 residues. V was cut by 4 bases and J by 0 bases, with 15 bases left in between. CDR3: CASSNPGSAMNTEAFF. CDR3 DNA: TGTGCCAGTAGTAACCCCGGGAGCGCCATGAACACTGAAGCTTTCTTT.

The chain links TRBV27 to TRBJ1-1; D unresolved. The length of the CDR3 is 13 residues. Trimming removed 5 bases at V and 0 bases at J, with 7 bases between. Germline CDR1 reads MNHEY; CDR2 reads SMNVEV (reference sequence). CDR3 sequence: CASSGGMNTEAFF. The CDR3 region has the DNA TGTGCCAGCAGTGGAGGGATGAACACTGAAGCTTTCTTT.

In its sample, this clone was seen once. This chain joins TRBV9 and TRBJ2-6; 7 bases agree with TRBD2. This CDR3 spans 17 amino acids. Losses at the gene ends were 3 bases for V and 0 bases for J; bases not matched to a gene: 6. Germline CDR1 reads SGDLS; CDR2 reads YYNGEE. The CDR3 coding sequence is TGTGCCAGCAGCGACCGGGACTACCCCTCTGGGGCCAACGTCCTGACTTTC. It encodes CASSDRDYPSGANVLTF.

V is TRBV5-1 and J is TRBJ2-7; possible D gene TRBD1, 5 bases. The germline CDR1 and CDR2 sequences are SGHRS and YFSETQ. The CDR3 is 15 residues long. V was pared by 5 bases and J by 1 base, with 16 bases between. The CDR3 region is CASRPDSWASYEQYF. CDR3 coding DNA: TGCGCCAGCAGGCCAGACAGTTGGGCTTCCTACGAGCAGTACTTC.

The rearrangement uses TRBV27 and TRBJ2-5; a possible D gene is TRBD2 (6 bases). The ends were cut back, 5 bases at V and 1 base at J, with 14 bases in the middle. CDR3 length equals 15 residues. CDR1 and CDR2 (germline): MNHEY, SMNVEV (reference sequence). The chain's CDR3 is CASSPPRRVQETQYF. In DNA, the CDR3 is TGTGCCAGCAGTCCCCCGAGGAGGGTCCAAGAGACCCAGTACTTC.

The V gene is TRBV28, the J gene TRBJ1-2, with TRBD1 matching 7 bases. The CDR3 loop spans 15 amino acids. Germline V gives CDR1 MDHEN, CDR2 SYDVKM. J lost 8 bases, V lost 2 bases, and 11 bases had no gene match. The CDR3 sequence is CASSLRFRDSQGYTF. The CDR3 DNA follows: TGTGCCAGCAGTTTACGTTTCCGGGACAGTCAGGGCTACACCTTC.